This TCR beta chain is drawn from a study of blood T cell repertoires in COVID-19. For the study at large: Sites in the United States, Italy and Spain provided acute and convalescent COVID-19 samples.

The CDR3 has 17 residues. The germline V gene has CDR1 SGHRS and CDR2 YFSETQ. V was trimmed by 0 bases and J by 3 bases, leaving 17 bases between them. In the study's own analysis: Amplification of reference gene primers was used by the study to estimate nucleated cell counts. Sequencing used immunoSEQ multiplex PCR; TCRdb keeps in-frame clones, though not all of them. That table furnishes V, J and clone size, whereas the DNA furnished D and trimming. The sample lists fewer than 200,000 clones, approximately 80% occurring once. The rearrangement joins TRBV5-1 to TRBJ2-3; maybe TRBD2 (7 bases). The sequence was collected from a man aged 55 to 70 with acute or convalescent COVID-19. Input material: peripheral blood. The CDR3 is CASSLGRGGFITDTQYF. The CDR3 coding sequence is TGCGCCAGCAGCTTGGGTAGGGGGGGTTTTATAACAGATACGCAGTATTTT.